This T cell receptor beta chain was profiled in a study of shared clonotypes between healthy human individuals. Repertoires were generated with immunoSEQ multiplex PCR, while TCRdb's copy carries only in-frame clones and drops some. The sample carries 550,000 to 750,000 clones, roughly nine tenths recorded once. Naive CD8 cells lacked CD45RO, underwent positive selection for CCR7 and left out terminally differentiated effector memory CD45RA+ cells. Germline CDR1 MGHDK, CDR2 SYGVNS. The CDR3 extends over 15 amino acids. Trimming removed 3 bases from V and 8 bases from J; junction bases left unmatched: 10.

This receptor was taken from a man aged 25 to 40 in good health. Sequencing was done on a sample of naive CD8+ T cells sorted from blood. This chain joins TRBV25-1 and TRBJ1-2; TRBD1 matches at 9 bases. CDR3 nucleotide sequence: TGTGCCAGCAGTGAGTTGAAACAGGGGGCTTTCGGCTACACCTTC. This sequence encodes CASSELKQGAFGYTF.